The text below deals with one T cell receptor beta chain. The data were obtained in a study of T cell changes during pregnancy in multiple sclerosis. Measured with immunoSEQ multiplex PCR; TCRdb has only the in-frame clones, and not every one. The sample lists tens of thousands of clones; over 85% were seen once. The CDR3 has 14 residues. Trimming shortened V by 0 bases and J by 4 bases, and 9 bases separated the two germline ends. The germline CDR1 and CDR2 sequences are LNHNV and YYDKDF (reference sequence). The TCR comes from a female donor in good health, enrolled as a control in a pregnancy study. Specimen: peripheral blood, collected in the first trimester of pregnancy. The rearrangement joins TRBV15 to TRBJ1-2; maybe TRBD1 (5 bases). The CDR3 DNA reads as TGTGCCACCAGCAGAGATGGTGACAGCTATGGCTACACCTTC. Amino acids: CATSRDGDSYGYTF.